This TCR beta chain is from a study of response to subunit inactivated influenza vaccine. The ends lost 7 bases at V and 0 bases at J; junction bases unmatched: 9. The CDR3 runs 16 residues. CDR1 MDHEN and CDR2 SYDVKM come from the germline V gene. This clonotype appeared a few times. TCRdb redid the calling of the RT-PCR reads with MiXCR, one entry per CDR3 protein. The sample includes some 540,000 distinct CDR3 sequences, approximately 24% of them seen just once. These sequences were also reported in another study, on T cells expressing NK-cell markers. This second report adds: The authors made TCR beta cDNA libraries by 5'RACE template switching. This switching added a universal primer site and UMIs.

This TCR was sampled from a man aged 50 or older who received an inactivated influenza vaccine. This chain connects TRBV28 to TRBJ2-1, with TRBD2 matching over 7 bases. The sample in question was CD4+ T cells sorted from PBMCs, obtained 12 days after vaccination. The CDR3: CASIPGGSVSYNEQFF. Here the CDR3 DNA reads TGTGCCAGCATCCCTGGCGGGAGTGTCTCCTACAATGAGCAGTTCTTC.